The table lists the clone carrying this TCR beta chain with a few counts. Its matching antigen is unknown. J lost 5 bases, V lost 2 bases, and 3 bases had no gene match. The germline gives CDR1 SGHTS, CDR2 YDEGEE. CDR3 length: 14 residues. 60 Vbeta and 13 Jbeta primers were used in PCR. Method: immunoSEQ multiplex PCR; TCRdb's copy keeps in-frame clones and lacks some. The table lists 95,000 to 150,000 clones, approximately 15% of them singletons. The sample belongs to a study of cytomegalovirus exposure and HLA in healthy donors. Regarding the study as a whole: For most TCR beta V segments, an earlier analysis put the productive rate at about 90% or about 30% of the time. Differences between HLA loci emerged in a later analysis of TCR association rates, with DRB1 most and HLA-C fewest.

This clonotype was sampled from a woman aged 18-35 years in good health and CMV-seronegative. Source material: PBMCs. The chain recombines TRBV5-8 with TRBJ1-2, with TRBD1 matching over 10 bases. This CDR3 is CASSLLGQGYGYTF. The CDR3 DNA reads as TGTGCCAGCAGCTTATTGGGACAGGGGTATGGCTACACCTTC.